Sequencing of this T cell receptor beta chain was carried out in a study of blood T cell repertoires in COVID-19. Produced via immunoSEQ multiplex PCR; TCRdb's table is partial and in-frame only. Of 350,000 or so clones listed, around nine tenths are singletons. There are 18 residues in the CDR3. Per the germline V gene, CDR1 is LGHDT and CDR2 is YNNKEL (reference sequence). V trimming: 6 bases; J trimming: 4 bases; junction bases outside the gene matches: 18. The source material was PBMCs or T cells enriched from blood (not recorded which). The receptor was isolated from a woman in her twenties or thirties who had been exposed to COVID-19. This chain uses TRBV3-1 (or the pseudogene TRBV3-2) with TRBJ2-1; 7 bases line up with TRBD2. The CDR3 reads CASSSSGRFGGLYNEQFF. The CDR3 region has the DNA TGTGCCAGCAGTTCGTCCGGGAGGTTCGGGGGTCTTTACAATGAGCAGTTCTTC.